Sequencing of this T cell receptor (beta chain) was carried out in a study of cytomegalovirus exposure and HLA in healthy donors. Study information: Later analysis reported that the roughly 110 validation repertoires shared the platform of the 500 to 850 first-cohort repertoires. Study outcomes and limitations: Using the classifier, cytomegalovirus status was reportedly diagnosed with high specificity and sensitivity. Overall, under 200 TCR beta chains were annotated as cytomegalovirus-associated.

Comments on this clone: Its antigen is undetermined.

V dropped 7 bases and J dropped 2 bases, with 15 bases sitting between them. This CDR3 region has 14 residues. The V gene's germline CDR1 is MNHNY and CDR2 SVGAGI (reference sequence). Here immunoSEQ multiplex PCR was the method, and the copy in TCRdb shows in-frame clones only, minus some. The table lists 95,000 to 150,000 clones, 88% of them singletons, with about 6% in the top ten. An approximately 120-subject validation cohort, separate from the roughly 700-subject first cohort, supplied the donors. The sequencing sample was made of PBMCs. The chain carries TRBV6-6 and TRBJ2-7, with D tentatively TRBD2 (5 bases). The clonotype originates from a woman aged 18 to 35 in good health and CMV-seropositive. The DNA of the CDR3 is TGTGCCAGCACTCGAGGGAGATCCCCCTACGAGCAGTACTTC. Amino acids: CASTRGRSPYEQYF.